Below are 25 T cell receptor beta chains sequenced from a single sample in a study of blood T cell repertoires in COVID-19. Produced via immunoSEQ multiplex PCR; TCRdb's table is partial and in-frame only. There are about 270,000 clones in the sample; around 86% occur only once, and approximately 2.5% lies in the top ten. Sequenced sample: PBMCs or T cells enriched from blood (not recorded which). These receptors came from a woman aged 18 to 35 who had recovered from COVID-19.

This chain links TRBV7-2 with TRBJ2-7, with D perhaps TRBD1 (6 bases). Germline V gene data show CDR1 as SGHTA and CDR2 as FQGNSA. V shed 2 bases and J shed 6 bases, with 17 bases lying between them. The length of the CDR3 is 15 residues. In DNA form, the CDR3 reads TGTGCCAGCAGCTTATTTAGTAAGCAAGGGGGCGAGCAGTACTTC. Protein sequence: CASSLFSKQGGEQYF.

This chain joins TRBV4-2 and TRBJ1-5; the match to TRBD1 covers 9 bases. V lost 4 bases to trimming and J lost 7 bases; unmatched junction nucleotides: 5. Germline CDR1 is LGHNA and CDR2 is YNFKEQ. The CDR3 sequence is 14 residues long. The DNA for the CDR3 is TGTGCCAGCAGCCGAGACAGGGGGGAACAGCCCCAGCATTTT. Its translation: CASSRDRGEQPQHF.

This clone was seen more than once but under ten times. The chain carries TRBV27 and TRBJ2-2; D unresolved. The germline V and J ends were trimmed by 6 bases and 2 bases, with 13 bases remaining between them. Germline CDR1 is MNHEY and CDR2 is SMNVEV (reference sequence). CDR3 length: 15 residues. CDR3 DNA: TGTGCCAGCAGCAGTTGGGCAGCCAACACCGGGGAGCTGTTTTTT. This codes for CASSSWAANTGELFF.

The chain has TRBV28 and TRBJ2-1; 8 bases agree with TRBD1. Per germline, CDR1 MDHEN and CDR2 SYDVKM. J gave up 9 bases and V 2 bases, and 6 bases lay outside the gene matches. CDR3 length equals 14 residues. CDR3 sequence (DNA): TGTGCCAGCAGTTTAGACAGGGGCATCGGTGAGCAGTTCTTC. Its protein product is CASSLDRGIGEQFF.

This chain connects TRBV28 to TRBJ2-7, with a weak D call TRBD2 (6 bases). Germline CDR1 is MDHEN and CDR2 is SYDVKM. V lost 7 bases and J 6 bases, leaving 16 bases between the germline ends. CDR3 size: 13 residues. This CDR3 reads CASMEGATSEQYF. CDR3 sequence (DNA): TGTGCCAGCATGGAGGGCGCGACCTCCGAGCAGTACTTC. Together with reference TRBV28 and TRBJ2-7, the CDR3 gives the full variable domain: DVKVTQSSRYLVKRTGEKVFLECVQDMDHENMFWYRQDPGLGLRLIYFSYDVKMKEKGDIPEGYSVSREKKERFSLILESASTNQTSMYLCASMEGATSEQYFGPGTRLTVT.

The chain joins TRBV13 to TRBJ2-1; 8 bases match TRBD1. The ends lost 4 bases at V and 7 bases at J; junction bases unmatched: 6. The length of the CDR3 is 14 residues. Germline CDR1 reads PRHDT; CDR2 reads FYEKMQ (reference sequence). In nucleotides, the CDR3 is TGTGCCAGCAGCTGGGGGACAGGTGGGAATGAGCAGTTCTTC. Translating it yields CASSWGTGGNEQFF.

The rearrangement uses TRBV10-3 and TRBJ2-2, with a possible D match to TRBD1 (6 bases). Germline assignment: CDR1 ENHRY and CDR2 SYGVKD. The V and J ends lost 4 bases and 5 bases respectively, with 14 bases between them. This CDR3 is 15 amino acids long. DNA of the CDR3: TGTGCCATCAGTGTTAAACAGGGAGTAACCGGGGAGCTGTTTTTT. Its protein product is CAISVKQGVTGELFF.

The count of this clone is one. V is TRBV27 and J is TRBJ2-2; D is perhaps TRBD1 (5 bases). The length of the CDR3 is 17 residues. Germline CDR1 reads MNHEY; CDR2 reads SMNVEV (reference sequence). Trimming removed 1 base at V and 1 base at J, with 13 bases between. As DNA, the CDR3 is TGTGCCAGCAGTTTATACGGGTGGGGCCGGAACACCGGGGAGCTGTTTTTT. The encoded protein is CASSLYGWGRNTGELFF.

The chain joins TRBV5-1 to TRBJ2-1; TRBD2 agrees at 9 bases. The junction had 8 bases not matched to a gene; V was cut back by 4 bases and J by 3 bases. This CDR3 is built from 16 residues. From germline, CDR1 is SGHRS and CDR2 YFSETQ. CDR3 amino acids: CASSPGVAGDYNEQFF. CDR3 nucleotides: TGCGCCAGCAGCCCCGGCGTAGCGGGAGACTACAATGAGCAGTTCTTC.

The chain joins TRBV30 to TRBJ1-1, with D tentatively TRBD1 (5 bases). This CDR3 spans 16 amino acids. V lost 4 bases and J lost 9, with 27 bases in between. The germline gives CDR1 GTSNPN, CDR2 SVGIG (reference sequence). CDR3 in amino acids: CAWIIREDRPDSQAFF. The CDR3 bases are TGTGCCTGGATCATACGAGAAGACCGACCCGACAGCCAAGCTTTCTTT.

This chain links TRBV11-3 with TRBJ2-1; TRBD2 matches at 8 bases. The CDR3 loop spans 17 amino acids. Losses at the gene ends were 5 bases for V and 5 bases for J; bases not matched to a gene: 14. Germline lookup yields CDR1 SGHNT and CDR2 YENEEA. The CDR3 nucleotides are TGTGCCAGCAGCCCACTGTTCGGAGCGGGAGTTAACAATGAGCAGTTCTTC. Amino acid sequence: CASSPLFGAGVNNEQFF.

The rearrangement joins TRBV30 to TRBJ1-5; weak D call: TRBD1 (6 bases). Germline-derived CDR1 and CDR2 are GTSNPN and SVGIG (reference sequence). The CDR3 length is 13 residues. V was shortened by 5 bases and J by 4 bases, with 12 bases between the two germline ends. The chain's CDR3 is CAWEQGTNQPQHF. DNA for the CDR3: TGTGCCTGGGAACAGGGAACGAATCAGCCCCAGCATTTT.

The chain carries TRBV4-2 and TRBJ1-5; D is uncertain. Germline lookup yields CDR1 LGHNA and CDR2 YNFKEQ. Trimming took 3 bases from V and 2 from J, leaving 17 bases between them. The length of the CDR3 is 17 residues. The CDR3 sequence is CASSQQHARRGNQPQHF. The CDR3 DNA reads as TGTGCCAGCAGCCAGCAACACGCTCGACGGGGCAATCAGCCCCAGCATTTT.

The V call is TRBV7-7, the J call TRBJ2-2; TRBD1 is a possible D gene (5 bases). Trimming pared 1 base from V and 5 bases from J, leaving 8 bases between. Per germline, CDR1 SSHAT and CDR2 FNYEAQ (reference sequence). The CDR3 extends over 14 amino acids. CDR3 amino acids: CASSLVQGTGELFF. As DNA, the CDR3 is TGTGCCAGCAGCTTAGTTCAGGGAACCGGGGAGCTGTTTTTT.

This sequence joins TRBV28 and TRBJ1-3; weak D call: TRBD1 (5 bases). Germline V gene sequence: CDR1 MDHEN, CDR2 SYDVKM. V lost 8 bases and J 8 bases, leaving 13 bases between the germline ends. The CDR3 is made up of 12 amino acids. CDR3 bases: TGTGCCAGCCTTGGGGGGTTTCACACCATATATTTT. Translated, it gives CASLGGFHTIYF.

The chain carries TRBV29-1 and TRBJ2-1; D is unresolved. The CDR3 runs to 12 residues. The V gene lost 3 bases and the J gene lost 7 bases, with 10 bases spanning the gap. CDR1 and CDR2 (germline): SQVTM, ANQGSEA. This chain's CDR3 is CSVEWPPNEQFF. CDR3 sequence (DNA): TGCAGCGTTGAGTGGCCCCCAAATGAGCAGTTCTTC.

In DNA, the CDR3 is TGTGCCAGTGAGGACTCGTACCAAGAGACCCAGTACTTC. This sequence encodes CASEDSYQETQYF. The chain recombines TRBV19 with TRBJ2-5, with D possibly TRBD2 on 5 matching bases. The CDR3 length is 13 residues. Trimming pared 8 bases from V and 0 bases from J, leaving 10 bases between. From germline, CDR1 is LNHDA and CDR2 SQIVND (reference sequence).

This clone was observed a handful of times. The gene calls are TRBV9 and TRBJ1-1, with 7 bases aligning to TRBD1. V was pared by 4 bases and J by 6 bases, with 12 bases of the junction left unmatched. This CDR3 is built from 15 residues. Germline loops: CDR1 SGDLS, CDR2 YYNGEE. CDR3 in amino acids: CASSRRGTAFPEAFF. CDR3 sequence (DNA): TGTGCCAGCAGCCGAAGAGGGACAGCCTTCCCTGAAGCTTTCTTT.

The V gene is TRBV4-3, the J gene TRBJ1-4; 9 nucleotides match TRBD1. Losses at the gene ends were 0 bases for V and 5 bases for J; bases not matched to a gene: 7. From germline, CDR1 is LGHNA and CDR2 YSLEER. The length of the CDR3 is 17 residues. Here the CDR3 reads CASSQDRRQGGNEKLFF. As DNA, the CDR3 is TGCGCCAGCAGCCAAGATAGGAGACAGGGGGGGAATGAAAAACTGTTTTTT.

The chain couples TRBV4-3 to TRBJ2-1, with TRBD2 matching over 8 bases. CDR3 length: 16 amino acids. Germline V gene lookup returns CDR1 LGHNA and CDR2 YSLEER. J gave up 5 bases and V 4 bases, and 10 bases lay outside the gene matches. CDR3 coding DNA: TGCGCCAGCAGCCCCGGGGTAGCGGGGCTCAACAATGAGCAGTTCTTC. As protein: CASSPGVAGLNNEQFF.

The CDR3, as DNA: TGTGCCAGCAGTTTATCTTGGCAGGGCGCAGATACGCAGTATTTT. Encoded protein: CASSLSWQGADTQYF. The rearrangement uses TRBV27 and TRBJ2-3; a weak D match, TRBD1 (5 bases). CDR3 size: 15 residues. Germline CDR1 is MNHEY and CDR2 is SMNVEV (reference sequence). Trimming shortened V by 0 bases and J by 4 bases, and 11 bases separated the two germline ends.

This clone was counted between two and nine times. This chain connects TRBV11-2 to TRBJ2-6; 11 nucleotides align to TRBD1. This CDR3 region has 18 residues. V was pared by 5 bases and J by 0 bases, with 6 bases of the junction left unmatched. Germline V lookup: CDR1 SGHAT, CDR2 FQNNGV. This chain's CDR3 is CASSRLGTGGSGANVLTF. The CDR3 DNA follows: TGTGCCAGCAGCCGACTGGGGACAGGGGGCTCTGGGGCCAACGTCCTGACTTTC. The complete variable domain, with remaining parts taken from reference TRBV11-2 and TRBJ2-6, reads EAGVAQSPRYKIIEKRQSVAFWCNPISGHATLYWYQQILGQGPKLLIQFQNNGVVDDSQLPKDRFSAERLKGVDSTLKIQPAKLEDSAVYLCASSRLGTGGSGANVLTFGAGSRLTVL.

The rearrangement uses TRBV13 and TRBJ1-3; possible D gene TRBD1, 5 bases. CDR3 length equals 15 residues. V lost 8 bases to trimming and J lost 4 bases, with 18 bases between them. CDR1 is PRHDT and CDR2 is FYEKMQ in the germline V gene (reference sequence). CDR3 amino acids: CASCPGLLEGNTIYF. The CDR3 nucleotides are TGTGCCAGCTGTCCGGGACTCCTAGAGGGAAACACCATATATTTT.

J is TRBJ1-1 and V is TRBV4-1, with a possible D match to TRBD1 (6 bases). Trimming stripped 3 bases from V and 2 bases from J, with 10 bases between. Germline-derived CDR1 and CDR2 are MGHRA and YSYEKL. This CDR3 is 14 amino acids long. The CDR3: CASSQRTDNTEAFF. The CDR3, as DNA: TGCGCCAGCAGCCAGAGGACAGACAACACTGAAGCTTTCTTT.

For the CDR3, the DNA is TGTGCCTGGAGCGATGCAGGGACAGGGCTTTATGGCTACACCTTC. Translated: CAWSDAGTGLYGYTF. The V and J genes are TRBV30 and TRBJ1-2; the match to TRBD1 covers 9 bases. The CDR3 loop spans 15 amino acids. Trimming removed 3 bases from V and 5 bases from J; junction bases left unmatched: 10. In germline, CDR1 is GTSNPN, CDR2 SVGIG (reference sequence). The complete variable domain, with remaining parts taken from reference TRBV30 and TRBJ1-2, reads SQTIHQWPATLVQPVGSPLSLECTVEGTSNPNLYWYRQAAGRGLQLLFYSVGIGQISSEVPQNLSASRPQDRQFILSSKKLLLSDSGFYLCAWSDAGTGLYGYTFGSGTRLTVV.